The 3 T cell receptor beta chains below come from one sample, sequenced in a study of CD8+ T cells in alopecia areata. After isolation, RNA underwent reverse transcription to generate cDNA as the sequencing template. Generated by immunoSEQ multiplex PCR, the TCRdb table keeps only in-frame clones and is missing some. The table shows around 140,000 clones, with about 89% occurring only once. Sequenced here: CD8+ T cells sorted from blood, sampled at week 0. These TCRs come from a human donor with alopecia areata.

This clone was counted once. This chain's CDR3 is CASSFLAGDYNEQFF. The CDR3 region has the DNA TGCGCCAGCAGCTTCCTAGCGGGAGATTACAATGAGCAGTTCTTC. The chain is built from TRBV5-1 and TRBJ2-1, with 10 bases fitting TRBD2. The CDR3 is made up of 15 amino acids. V lost 2 bases and J lost 4; bases outside the gene matches: 3. Germline CDR1 is SGHRS and CDR2 is YFSETQ.

This clone was seen more than once but under ten times. The chain joins TRBV30 to TRBJ1-1; D is uncertain. CDR3 length equals 11 residues. CDR1 is GTSNPN, CDR2 SVGIG, per germline (reference sequence). Trimming cost V 7 bases and J 9 bases, with 15 bases left between them. CDR3 nucleotide sequence: TGTGCCTCACAATTCAGGATCCAAGCTTTCTTT. Translated, it gives CASQFRIQAFF.

This sequence joins TRBV11-2 and TRBJ2-3; D gene uncertain. This CDR3 has 13 amino acids. Germline V lookup: CDR1 SGHAT, CDR2 FQNNGV. V gave up 3 bases and J gave up 4 bases, with 8 bases separating them. The CDR3 DNA sequence: TGTGCCAGCAGCTTGGGCCGCGCAGATACGCAGTATTTT. It encodes CASSLGRADTQYF.